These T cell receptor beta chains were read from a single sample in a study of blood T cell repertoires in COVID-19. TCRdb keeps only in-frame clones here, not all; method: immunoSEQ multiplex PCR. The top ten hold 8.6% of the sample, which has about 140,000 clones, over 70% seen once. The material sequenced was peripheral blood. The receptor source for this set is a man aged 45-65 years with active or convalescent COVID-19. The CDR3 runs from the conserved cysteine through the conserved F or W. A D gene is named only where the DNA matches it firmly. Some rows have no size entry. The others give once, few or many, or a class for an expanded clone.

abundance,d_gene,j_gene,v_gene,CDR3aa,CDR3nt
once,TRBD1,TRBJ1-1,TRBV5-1,CASSLQGVNTEAFF,TGCGCCAGCAGCTTACAGGGGGTGAACACTGAAGCTTTCTTT
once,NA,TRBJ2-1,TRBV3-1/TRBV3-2,CASSQGRYNEQFF,TGTGCCAGCAGCCAGGGGAGATACAATGAGCAGTTCTTC
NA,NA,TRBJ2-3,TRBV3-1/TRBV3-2,CASSQRGDTQYF,TGTGCCAGCAGCCAACGCGGGGATACGCAGTATTTT
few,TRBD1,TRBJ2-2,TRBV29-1,CSVRTGVAGELFF,TGCAGCGTTCGGACAGGGGTGGCCGGGGAGCTGTTTTTT
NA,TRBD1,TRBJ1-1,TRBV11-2,CASSHMRQGLVINTEAFF,TGTGCCAGCAGCCATATGAGACAGGGGCTGGTCATTAACACTGAAGCTTTCTTT
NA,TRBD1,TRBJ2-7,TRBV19,CASRDRGKSEQYF,TGTGCCAGCCGGGACAGGGGTAAATCCGAGCAGTACTTC
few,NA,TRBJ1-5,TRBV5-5,CASSLAGGSSNQPQHF,TGTGCCAGCAGCTTGGCCGGGGGGAGTAGCAATCAGCCCCAGCATTTT
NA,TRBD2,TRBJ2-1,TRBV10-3,CAIRVQREGTEQFF,TGTGCCATCAGGGTCCAGCGGGAGGGCACTGAGCAGTTCTTC
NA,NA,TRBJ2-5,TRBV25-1,CASSPIYGGKETQYF,TGTGCCAGCAGTCCCATCTACGGCGGTAAGGAGACCCAGTACTTC
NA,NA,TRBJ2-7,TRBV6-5,CASSPQGSYEQYF,TGTGCCAGCAGTCCGCAGGGTTCCTACGAGCAGTACTTC
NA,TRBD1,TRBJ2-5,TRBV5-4,CASSHDRGHETQYF,TGTGCCAGCAGCCATGACAGGGGGCATGAGACCCAGTACTTC
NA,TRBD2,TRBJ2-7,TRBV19,CASRTSGASYEQYF,TGTGCCAGTAGGACGAGCGGGGCCTCCTACGAGCAGTACTTC
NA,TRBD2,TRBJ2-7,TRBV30,CAWSRYGGDEQYF,TGTGCCTGGAGTCGATATGGGGGGGACGAGCAGTACTTC
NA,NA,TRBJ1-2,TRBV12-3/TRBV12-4,CASSFFGDGYTF,TGTGCCAGCAGTTTTTTTGGAGATGGCTACACCTTC
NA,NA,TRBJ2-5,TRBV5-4,CASSFRGEETQYF,TGTGCCAGCAGCTTCAGGGGCGAAGAGACCCAGTACTTC
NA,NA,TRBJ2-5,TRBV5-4,CASSLAGAQETQYF,TGTGCCAGCAGCTTGGCAGGGGCCCAAGAGACCCAGTACTTC
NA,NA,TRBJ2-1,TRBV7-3,CASSPTSGSYNEQFF,TGTGCCAGCAGCCCTACGAGCGGCTCCTACAATGAGCAGTTCTTC
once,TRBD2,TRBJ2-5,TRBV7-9,CASNSLGFSGRGEETQYF,TGTGCCAGCAACTCTTTGGGTTTTAGCGGGAGGGGGGAAGAGACCCAGTACTTC
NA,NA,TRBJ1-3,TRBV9,CASSLLNGGLTRNTIYF,TGTGCCAGCAGCCTACTAAATGGGGGCCTGACTCGAAACACCATATATTTT
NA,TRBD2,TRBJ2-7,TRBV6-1,CASSDPLAAASYEQYF,TGTGCCAGCAGTGACCCCCTAGCGGCAGCCTCCTACGAGCAGTACTTC
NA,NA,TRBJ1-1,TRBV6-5,CASPLGFTEAFF,TGTGCCAGCCCCCTGGGCTTCACTGAAGCTTTCTTT
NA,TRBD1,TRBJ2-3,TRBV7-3,CASSLGLGQGTTDTQYF,TGTGCCAGCAGCTTAGGCCTGGGACAGGGGACGACAGATACGCAGTATTTT
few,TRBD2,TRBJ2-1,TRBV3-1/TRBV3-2,CASSLPTSGYNEQFF,TGTGCCAGCAGCCTTCCGACTAGCGGGTACAATGAGCAGTTCTTC
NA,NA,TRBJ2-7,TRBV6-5,CASSTLAAPYEQYF,TGTGCCAGCAGTACTTTAGCGGCCCCCTACGAGCAGTACTTC
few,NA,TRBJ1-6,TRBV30,CAWTLGGSPLHF,TGTGCCTGGACCCTCGGGGGATCACCCCTCCACTTT
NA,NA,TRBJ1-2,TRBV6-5,CASSPSTANYGYTF,TGTGCCAGCAGTCCGTCGACAGCTAACTATGGCTACACCTTC
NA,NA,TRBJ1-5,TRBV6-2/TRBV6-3,CASSYSRGNQPQHF,TGTGCCAGCAGTTACTCGAGAGGTAATCAGCCCCAGCATTTT
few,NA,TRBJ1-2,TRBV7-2,CASSFGPGATVGYTF,NA
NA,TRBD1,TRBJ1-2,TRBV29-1,CSAWDRLLDGPGYTF,TGCAGCGCGTGGGACAGGCTCCTCGACGGCCCCGGCTACACCTTC
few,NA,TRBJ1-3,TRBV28,CASSFGGSGNTIYF,TGTGCCAGCAGTTTTGGGGGCTCAGGAAACACCATATATTTT
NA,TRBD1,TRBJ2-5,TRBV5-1,CASSSFGTVETQYF,TGCGCCAGCAGCTCCTTCGGGACAGTAGAGACCCAGTACTTC
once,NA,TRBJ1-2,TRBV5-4,CASSFPPEYGYTF,TGTGCCAGCAGCTTTCCCCCAGAATATGGCTACACCTTC
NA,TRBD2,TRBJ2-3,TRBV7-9,CASSPTSGYTDTQYF,TGTGCCAGCAGCCCAACTAGCGGCTACACAGATACGCAGTATTTT
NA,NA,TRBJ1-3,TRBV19,CASSITQIGNTIYF,TGTGCCAGTAGTATCACACAGATTGGAAACACCATATATTTT
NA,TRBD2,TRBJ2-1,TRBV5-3,CARSLVGTSGRATIEQFF,TGTGCCAGAAGCTTGGTCGGGACTAGCGGGAGGGCCACAATTGAGCAGTTCTTC
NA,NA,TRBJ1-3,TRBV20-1,CSASYRSLRGNTIYF,TGCAGTGCTAGTTACAGGTCACTCCGCGGAAACACCATATATTTT
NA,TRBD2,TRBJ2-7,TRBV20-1,CSANELAGTSYEQYF,TGCAGTGCTAATGAACTAGCGGGGACCTCCTACGAGCAGTACTTC
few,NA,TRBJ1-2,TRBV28,CASSLWAGYGYTF,TGTGCCAGCAGTTTATGGGCAGGCTATGGCTACACCTTC
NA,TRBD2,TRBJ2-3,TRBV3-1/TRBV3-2,CASSQGAGGPPDTQYF,TGTGCCAGCAGCCAGGGGGCGGGAGGGCCCCCAGATACGCAGTATTTT
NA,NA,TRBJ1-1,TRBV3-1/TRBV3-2,CASSHDGRGTEAFF,TGTGCCAGCAGCCACGACGGGAGGGGAACTGAAGCTTTCTTT
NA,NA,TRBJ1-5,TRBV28,CASSFYRVNQPQHF,TGTGCCAGCAGTTTTTACAGGGTAAATCAGCCCCAGCATTTT
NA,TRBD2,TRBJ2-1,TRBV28,CASGVAGAYNEQFF,TGTGCCAGCGGTGTAGCGGGGGCTTACAATGAGCAGTTCTTC
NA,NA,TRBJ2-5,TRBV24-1,CATSDPGHLQETQYF,TGTGCCACCAGTGATCCTGGACATCTCCAAGAGACCCAGTACTTC
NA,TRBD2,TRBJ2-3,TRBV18,CASSLGLAGAGPTDTQYF,TGTGCCAGCTCCCTAGGACTAGCGGGAGCGGGGCCCACAGATACGCAGTATTTT
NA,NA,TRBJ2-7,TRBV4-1,CASSQDWPGWSYEQYF,TGCGCCAGCAGCCAAGATTGGCCAGGGTGGTCCTACGAGCAGTACTTC
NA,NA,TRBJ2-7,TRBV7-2,CASSLGPLVYEQYF,TGTGCCAGCAGCTTAGGTCCACTAGTGTACGAGCAGTACTTC
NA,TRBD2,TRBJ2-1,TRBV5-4,CASSWGTSGRRYEQFF,TGTGCCAGCAGTTGGGGGACTAGCGGGAGGAGGTATGAGCAGTTCTTC
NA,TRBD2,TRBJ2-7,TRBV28,CASTSERWIAGGAYEQYF,TGTGCCAGCACTTCCGAGAGGTGGATAGCGGGGGGGGCCTACGAGCAGTACTTC
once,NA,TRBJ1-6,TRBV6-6,CATGGLSSYNSPLHF,TGTGCCACCGGCGGTCTGAGCTCCTATAATTCACCCCTCCACTTT
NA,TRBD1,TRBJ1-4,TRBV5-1,CASSLYRGTNEKLFF,TGCGCCAGCAGCCTATACAGGGGTACTAATGAAAAACTGTTTTTT
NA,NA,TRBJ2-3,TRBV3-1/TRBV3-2,CASSQEGWWNTQYF,TGTGCCAGCAGCCAGGAGGGGTGGTGGAATACGCAGTATTTT